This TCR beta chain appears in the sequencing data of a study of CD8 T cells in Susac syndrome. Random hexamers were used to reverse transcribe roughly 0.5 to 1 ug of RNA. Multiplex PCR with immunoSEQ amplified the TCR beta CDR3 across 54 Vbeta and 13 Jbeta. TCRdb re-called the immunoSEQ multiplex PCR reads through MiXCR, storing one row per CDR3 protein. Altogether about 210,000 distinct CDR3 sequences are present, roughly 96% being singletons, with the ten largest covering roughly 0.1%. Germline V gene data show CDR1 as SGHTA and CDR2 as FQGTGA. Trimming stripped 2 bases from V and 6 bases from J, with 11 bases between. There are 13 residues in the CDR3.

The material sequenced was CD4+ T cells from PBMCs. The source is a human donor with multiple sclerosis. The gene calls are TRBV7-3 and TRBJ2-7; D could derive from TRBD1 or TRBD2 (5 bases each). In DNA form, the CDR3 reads TGTGCCAGCAGCTTATCCTCGGGGCTCGAGCAGTACTTC. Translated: CASSLSSGLEQYF.